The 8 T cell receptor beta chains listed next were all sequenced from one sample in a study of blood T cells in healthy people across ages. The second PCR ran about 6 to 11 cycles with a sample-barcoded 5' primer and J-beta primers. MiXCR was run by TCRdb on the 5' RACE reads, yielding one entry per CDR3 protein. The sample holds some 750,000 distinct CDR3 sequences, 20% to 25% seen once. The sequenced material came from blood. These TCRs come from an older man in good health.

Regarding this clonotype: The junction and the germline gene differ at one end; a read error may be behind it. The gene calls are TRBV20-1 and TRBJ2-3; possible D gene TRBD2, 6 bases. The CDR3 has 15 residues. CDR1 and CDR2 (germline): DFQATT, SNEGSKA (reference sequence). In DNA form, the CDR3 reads TGCAGTGCTAGATCCTTTGCGGGACTCCGGGGGACCCAGTACTTT. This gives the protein CSARSFAGLRGTQYF.

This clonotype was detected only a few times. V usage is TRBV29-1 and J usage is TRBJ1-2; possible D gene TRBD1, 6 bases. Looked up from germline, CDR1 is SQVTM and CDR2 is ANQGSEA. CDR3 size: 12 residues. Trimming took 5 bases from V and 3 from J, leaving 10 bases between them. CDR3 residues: CSVSGGDYGYTF. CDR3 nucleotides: TGCAGCGTTTCCGGGGGCGACTATGGCTACACCTTC. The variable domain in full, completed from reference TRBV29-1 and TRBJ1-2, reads SAVISQKPSRDICQRGTSLTIQCQVDSQVTMMFWYRQQPGQSLTLIATANQGSEATYESGFVIDKFPISRPNLTFSTLTVSNMSPEDSSIYLCSVSGGDYGYTFGSGTRLTVV.

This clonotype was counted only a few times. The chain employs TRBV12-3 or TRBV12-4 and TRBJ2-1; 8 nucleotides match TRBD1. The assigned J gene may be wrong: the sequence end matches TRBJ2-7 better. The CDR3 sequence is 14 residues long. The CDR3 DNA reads TGTGCCATAACAGACAGGGGAATCGCCTACGAGCAGTACGTC. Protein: CAITDRGIAYEQYV.

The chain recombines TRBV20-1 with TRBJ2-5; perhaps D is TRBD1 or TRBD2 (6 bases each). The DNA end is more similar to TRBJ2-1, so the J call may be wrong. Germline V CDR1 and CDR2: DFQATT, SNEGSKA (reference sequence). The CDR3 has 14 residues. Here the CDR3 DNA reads TGCAGTGCTATACAGCCCGGGGGCGGGAACGGGCAGTTCTTC. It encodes CSAIQPGGGNGQFF.

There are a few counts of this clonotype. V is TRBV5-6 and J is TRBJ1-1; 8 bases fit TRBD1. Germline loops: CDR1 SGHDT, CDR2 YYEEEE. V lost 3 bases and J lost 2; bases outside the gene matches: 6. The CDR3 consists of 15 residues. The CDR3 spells CASSSLGQGNTEAFF. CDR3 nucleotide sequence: TGTGCCAGCAGCTCCCTAGGACAGGGCAACACTGAAGCTTTCTTT.

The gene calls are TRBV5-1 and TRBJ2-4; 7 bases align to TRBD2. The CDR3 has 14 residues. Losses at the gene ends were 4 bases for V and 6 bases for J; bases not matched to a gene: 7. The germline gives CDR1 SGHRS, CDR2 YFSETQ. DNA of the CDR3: TGCGCCAGCAGCCCGGACCCGGGGGGAAACATTCAGTACTTC. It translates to CASSPDPGGNIQYF.

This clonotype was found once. The CDR3 sequence is CASSTPRLRSSYEQYF. CDR3 coding DNA: TGTGCCAGCAGCACCCCACGGCTGAGGAGCTCCTACGAGCAGTACTTC. The chain is built from TRBV7-8 and TRBJ2-7; D remains unclear. The length of the CDR3 is 16 residues. Trimming removed 5 bases at V and 0 bases at J, with 17 bases between. Germline V gene lookup returns CDR1 SGHVS and CDR2 FQNEAQ.

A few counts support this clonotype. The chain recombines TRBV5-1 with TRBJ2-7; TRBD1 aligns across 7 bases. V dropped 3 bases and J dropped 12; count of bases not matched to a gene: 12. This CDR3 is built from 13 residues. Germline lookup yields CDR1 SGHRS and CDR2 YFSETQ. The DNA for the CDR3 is TGCGCCAGCAGCTCTGAAGACAGGGAGAGGATGTACTTC. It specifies CASSSEDRERMYF.